A single sample is the source of the 27 T cell receptor beta chains below, sequenced in a study of cytomegalovirus exposure and HLA in healthy donors. PCR employed 60 Vbeta and 13 Jbeta primers. Sequencing used immunoSEQ multiplex PCR; TCRdb keeps in-frame clones, though not all of them. The sample lists fewer than 200,000 clones, 65% to 90% seen once, with about 2% in the top ten. The sequencing input was PBMCs. The receptor set was obtained from a male donor in good health and CMV-seronegative.

V usage is TRBV4-1 and J usage is TRBJ1-2, with TRBD1 as a possible D gene (6 bases). This CDR3 region has 15 residues. Trimming stripped 0 bases from V and 2 bases from J, with 10 bases between. CDR1 MGHRA and CDR2 YSYEKL come from the germline V gene. CDR3 bases: TGCGCCAGCAGCCAAGATAGTCAGGGGAACTATGGCTACACCTTC. It codes for CASSQDSQGNYGYTF.

The V gene is TRBV4-1, the J gene TRBJ2-7, with 7 bases identical to TRBD1. V shed 1 base, J shed 5 bases, and the junction held 8 bases outside the gene matches. The CDR3 spans 15 residues. Germline loops: CDR1 MGHRA, CDR2 YSYEKL. The CDR3 here is CASSQADRAWDEQYF. The DNA for the CDR3 is TGCGCCAGCAGCCAAGCCGACAGGGCTTGGGACGAGCAGTACTTC.

The J gene is TRBJ1-1, the V gene TRBV5-1; weak D call: TRBD1 (5 bases). Between the trimmed V and J ends, which lost 1 base and 3 bases, there was a span of 10 bases. The CDR3 is 14 amino acids. Germline values: CDR1 SGHRS, CDR2 YFSETQ. The CDR3 here is CASSLRGEDTEAFF. DNA of the CDR3: TGCGCCAGCAGCTTGCGAGGGGAGGACACTGAAGCTTTCTTT.

This clone was detected a few times. V usage is TRBV21-1 and J usage is TRBJ2-5; TRBD2 is the table's D call, not checked against the DNA. TRBV21-1 counts as a pseudogene. The CDR3 extends over 15 amino acids. CDR3 residues: CASSKHGIGQETQYF. CDR3 coding DNA: TGTGCCAGCAGCAAGCACGGGATCGGCCAAGAGACCCAGTACTTC.

V usage is TRBV11-2 and J usage is TRBJ2-7, with unresolved D. V lost 0 bases and J 6 bases, leaving 12 bases between the germline ends. The CDR3 runs 14 residues. Germline V CDR1 and CDR2: SGHAT, FQNNGV. CDR3 amino acids: CASSLDPRTGEQYF. CDR3 nucleotide sequence: TGTGCCAGCAGCTTAGACCCCCGCACGGGCGAGCAGTACTTC.

V gene TRBV20-1 combines with J gene TRBJ2-1; possible D gene TRBD1, 6 bases. This CDR3 contains 11 residues. The V end lost 5 bases, the J end lost 7 bases, and 9 bases lay between the germline ends. Looked up from germline, CDR1 is DFQATT and CDR2 is SNEGSKA (reference sequence). This CDR3 reads CSASRGNEQFF. Written as DNA, the CDR3 is TGCAGTGCTTCTAGGGGGAATGAGCAGTTCTTC.

The chain recombines TRBV5-4 with TRBJ1-3, with 7 bases identical to TRBD1. The V and J ends lost 9 bases and 0 bases, in that order; junction bases with no gene match: 15. The CDR3 has 17 residues. The germline gives CDR1 SGHNT, CDR2 YYREEE (reference sequence). The CDR3 region is CATNPGTERSSGNTIYF. In DNA form, the CDR3 reads TGTGCCACCAACCCTGGGACAGAACGAAGCTCTGGAAACACCATATATTTT.

J is TRBJ1-1 and V is TRBV2; possible D gene TRBD1, 6 bases. The CDR3 loop spans 13 amino acids. The germline gives CDR1 SNHLY, CDR2 FYNNEI. V lost 2 bases to trimming and J lost 3 bases, with 7 bases between them. CDR3: CASSEWGHTEAFF. CDR3 sequence (DNA): TGTGCCAGCAGTGAATGGGGGCACACTGAAGCTTTCTTT.

This clone was detected only a few times. The gene calls are TRBV4-1 and TRBJ1-1; D unresolved. CDR3 size: 13 residues. CDR1 is MGHRA and CDR2 is YSYEKL in the germline V gene. The V and J ends lost 0 bases and 6 bases respectively, with 8 bases between them. The CDR3 region has the DNA TGCGCCAGCAGCCAAGAGGCCCGGGCTGAAGCTTTCTTT. Residues: CASSQEARAEAFF.

The chain combines TRBV2 with TRBJ1-5; D possibly corresponds to TRBD1 (5 bases). CDR3 length: 13 residues. Trimming took 6 bases from V and 4 from J, leaving 10 bases between them. The germline gives CDR1 SNHLY, CDR2 FYNNEI. CDR3: CASSPDINQPQHF. CDR3 coding DNA: TGTGCCAGCAGCCCGGACATAAATCAGCCCCAGCATTTT.

The chain couples TRBV30 to TRBJ2-5, with TRBD1 identical over 8 bases. This CDR3 contains 14 residues. The V gene's germline CDR1 is GTSNPN and CDR2 SVGIG (reference sequence). The V and J ends lost 4 bases and 3 bases, in that order; junction bases with no gene match: 7. The CDR3 loop is CAWMQTGVEETQYF. The CDR3 DNA reads as TGTGCCTGGATGCAGACAGGGGTTGAAGAGACCCAGTACTTC.

The chain recombines TRBV7-9 with TRBJ1-1; D ambiguous. This CDR3 contains 11 residues. Trimming pared 4 bases from V and 14 bases from J, leaving 14 bases between. The germline CDR1 and CDR2 sequences are SEHNR and FQNEAQ (reference sequence). The chain's CDR3 is CASSSPLSWFF. The CDR3 nucleotides are TGTGCCAGCAGCTCACCCCTAAGTTGGTTCTTT.

The chain links TRBV5-4 to TRBJ2-5, with TRBD1 as a possible D gene (6 bases). V was pared by 0 bases and J by 1 base, with 7 bases between. This CDR3 is built from 14 residues. Germline V gives CDR1 SGHNT, CDR2 YYREEE (reference sequence). CDR3 sequence reads: CASSLAGAQETQYF. The CDR3 DNA reads as TGTGCCAGCAGCTTGGCAGGGGCCCAAGAGACCCAGTACTTC.

J is TRBJ2-1 and V is TRBV27, with D maybe TRBD1 (6 bases). The CDR3 is 15 residues long. Germline V gene data show CDR1 as MNHEY and CDR2 as SMNVEV (reference sequence). Trimming removed 2 bases at V and 4 bases at J, with 12 bases between. The CDR3 is CASSLTGNGYNEQFF. CDR3 nucleotide sequence: TGTGCCAGCAGTTTAACAGGGAACGGGTACAATGAGCAGTTCTTC.

The rearrangement links TRBV5-6 to TRBJ2-1, with TRBD1 matching over 7 bases. V lost 0 bases and J lost 4; bases outside the gene matches: 4. CDR1 is SGHDT, CDR2 YYEEEE, per germline. The CDR3 covers 15 residues. CDR3 region: CASSLGGTAYNEQFF. The CDR3 DNA sequence: TGTGCCAGCAGCTTGGGAGGGACAGCTTACAATGAGCAGTTCTTC.

This clone has just a few counts. The chain combines TRBV5-1 with TRBJ1-1; 7 nucleotides align to TRBD1. Unmatched junction bases numbered 6, after V lost 4 bases and J lost 0 bases. The CDR3 contains 15 residues. Germline V CDR1 and CDR2: SGHRS, YFSETQ. CDR3 region: CASSEWTGMNTEAFF. The CDR3 nucleotides are TGCGCCAGCAGCGAATGGACAGGTATGAACACTGAAGCTTTCTTT.

This chain joins TRBV19 and TRBJ1-5; 8 bases line up with TRBD1. The CDR3 runs 17 residues. From germline, CDR1 is LNHDA and CDR2 SQIVND (reference sequence). Trimming took 6 bases from V and 1 from J; bases not matched to a gene: 11. The CDR3, as DNA: TGTGCCAGTAGGGACCACAGGGGGGCGGGAAGCAATCAGCCCCAGCATTTT. Translated: CASRDHRGAGSNQPQHF.

The chain uses TRBV7-2 and TRBJ2-7, with D possibly being TRBD2 (5 bases). Trimming took 2 bases from V and 0 from J, leaving 14 bases between them. Germline lookup yields CDR1 SGHTA and CDR2 FQGNSA. CDR3 length equals 16 residues. CDR3 sequence: CASSLYRTRSSYEQYF. In DNA, the CDR3 is TGTGCCAGCAGCTTATATCGGACTCGGAGCTCCTACGAGCAGTACTTC.

This clone was counted only a few times. The CDR3 spells CASIWDRHMNTEAFF. In DNA, the CDR3 is TGTGCCAGCATCTGGGACAGACACATGAACACTGAAGCTTTCTTT. This rearrangement joins TRBV6-1 to TRBJ1-1; 7 bases line up with TRBD1. The germline gives CDR1 MNHNS, CDR2 SASEGT. V lost 7 bases and J lost 0; bases outside the gene matches: 8. The CDR3 is 15 residues long.

The chain combines TRBV30 with TRBJ1-6, with 10 bases fitting TRBD1. With V trimmed by 6 bases and J by 9 bases, 2 bases remained unmatched. The CDR3 has 12 amino acids. Germline values: CDR1 GTSNPN, CDR2 SVGIG (reference sequence). The chain's CDR3 is CACGTGVSPLHF. The CDR3, as DNA: TGTGCCTGCGGGACAGGGGTTTCACCCCTCCACTTT.

The chain couples TRBV6-5 to TRBJ2-5, with 8 bases that match TRBD1. V trimming: 6 bases; J trimming: 6 bases; junction bases outside the gene matches: 3. CDR3 size: 12 residues. CDR1 MNHEY and CDR2 SVGAGI come from the germline V gene. CDR3 protein: CASSPRGQTQYF. As DNA, the CDR3 is TGTGCCAGCAGCCCCAGGGGGCAGACCCAGTACTTC.

The chain couples TRBV5-4 to TRBJ2-7; TRBD2 matches at 7 bases. The germline V gene has CDR1 SGHNT and CDR2 YYREEE (reference sequence). Trimming cost V 4 bases and J 3 bases; bases outside gene matches: 1. The CDR3 extends over 12 amino acids. The CDR3 bases are TGTGCCAGCAGCGGGGGGGTCTACGAGCAGTACTTC. This translates into CASSGGVYEQYF.

The rearrangement joins TRBV18 to TRBJ1-1; unclear D gene. The CDR3 sequence is 13 residues long. Germline V CDR1 and CDR2: KGHSH, LQKENI. V dropped 2 bases and J dropped 4 bases, with 8 bases sitting between them. CDR3 coding DNA: TGTGCCAGCTCACCAGAGATCGGCACTGAAGCTTTCTTT. Its translation: CASSPEIGTEAFF.

This clone was found a few times. The V call is TRBV29-1, the J call TRBJ2-1; D possibly corresponds to TRBD2 (7 bases). Trimming pared 2 bases from V and 1 base from J, leaving 9 bases between. Per the germline V gene, CDR1 is SQVTM and CDR2 is ANQGSEA. CDR3 length: 14 amino acids. CDR3: CSVERGGSYNEQFF. The DNA of the CDR3 is TGCAGCGTTGAAAGGGGGGGGTCCTACAATGAGCAGTTCTTC.

The gene calls are TRBV14 and TRBJ1-2; D perhaps matches TRBD1 (6 bases). The germline gives CDR1 SGHDN, CDR2 FVKESK. V was cut by 0 bases and J by 6 bases, with 14 bases left in between. The CDR3 length is 15 residues. The CDR3 sequence is CASSQDRGHFNGYTF. In DNA, the CDR3 is TGTGCCAGCAGCCAAGACAGGGGCCATTTTAATGGCTACACCTTC.

The rearrangement joins TRBV6-5 to TRBJ1-1; D is unclear. The germline V and J ends were trimmed by 8 bases and 1 base, with 8 bases remaining between them. This CDR3 spans 12 amino acids. Germline values: CDR1 MNHEY, CDR2 SVGAGI. The CDR3 coding sequence is TGTGCCAGCCTCGCAGGGAACACTGAAGCTTTCTTT. Translating gives CASLAGNTEAFF.

V is TRBV4-2 and J is TRBJ2-5, with TRBD2 matching over 11 bases. The J segment lost 1 base and the V segment lost 4 bases, leaving 8 bases of the junction unmatched. This CDR3 is built from 17 residues. Germline CDR1 LGHNA, CDR2 YNFKEQ. The CDR3: CASSREGTSGFQETQYF. In nucleotides, the CDR3 is TGTGCCAGCAGCCGAGAGGGGACTAGCGGCTTCCAAGAGACCCAGTACTTC.